This TCR beta chain was found in a study of control samples from healthy donors and cancer patients. Looked up from germline, CDR1 is SNHLY and CDR2 is FYNNEI. The ends were cut back, 7 bases at V and 6 bases at J, with 3 bases in the middle. CDR3 length: 9 amino acids. The table came from immunoSEQ multiplex PCR; TCRdb's copy has only in-frame clones and leaves some out. The sample has 70,000 to 75,000 clones; over 90% are singletons. This TCR was sampled from a woman aged 30 to 39 in good health. Sequenced: blood. This chain joins TRBV2 and TRBJ1-2, with unresolved D. CDR3 coding DNA: TGTGCCAGCAACGATGGCTACACCTTC. Its protein product is CASNDGYTF. The full variable domain, rest sourced from reference TRBV2 and TRBJ1-2, is EPEVTQTPSHQVTQMGQEVILRCVPISNHLYFYWYRQILGQKVEFLVSFYNNEISEKSEIFDDQFSVERPDGSNFTLKIRSTKLEDSAMYFCASNDGYTFGSGTRLTVV.